Presented here are 7 T cell receptor beta chains from one specimen sequenced in a study of T cell clones after liver transplantation. Some clones are missing from TCRdb's copy, which holds only in-frame ones; the method was immunoSEQ multiplex PCR. The table records about 53,000 clones, about 81% of them present only once. The sequencing used CD4+ T cells from blood, collected before liver transplant. These TCRs come from a human donor who received a liver transplant.

This chain joins TRBV6-5 and TRBJ1-6; 9 positions match TRBD1. There are 13 residues in the CDR3. CDR1 and CDR2 (germline): MNHEY, SVGAGI. J gave up 9 bases and V 8 bases, and 5 bases lay outside the gene matches. As DNA, the CDR3 is TGTGCCAGCGGACAGGGGAACTTTTCACCCCTCCACTTT. As protein: CASGQGNFSPLHF.

The rearrangement links TRBV18 to TRBJ2-7; no clear D. Germline CDR1 and CDR2: KGHSH and LQKENI. V lost 3 bases and J 5 bases, leaving 8 bases between the germline ends. The CDR3 consists of 12 residues. CDR3 loop: CASSPAPNEQYF. CDR3 DNA: TGTGCCAGCTCACCGGCTCCCAACGAGCAGTACTTC.

This chain joins TRBV6-6 and TRBJ2-7; TRBD1 might be the D (9 bases). In germline, CDR1 is MNHNY, CDR2 SVGAGI (reference sequence). This CDR3 region has 15 residues. V dropped 7 bases and J dropped 5 bases, with 21 bases sitting between them. CDR3 sequence (DNA): TGTGCCAGCAAAACGGGGGGGACAGGGTTCGACGAGCAGTACTTC. Protein product: CASKTGGTGFDEQYF.

There are a few counts of this clone. V usage is TRBV6-1 and J usage is TRBJ2-7; 8 nucleotides match TRBD1. V trimming: 0 bases; J trimming: 6 bases; junction bases outside the gene matches: 4. Per the germline V gene, CDR1 is MNHNS and CDR2 is SASEGT. The CDR3 has 14 residues. The CDR3 sequence: CASSEAHDRGEQYF. DNA of the CDR3: TGTGCCAGCAGTGAAGCGCACGACAGGGGCGAGCAGTACTTC.

The chain has TRBV6-5 and TRBJ1-1; D is unclear. V lost 2 bases, J lost 8 bases, and 15 bases lay in between. CDR3 length: 14 amino acids. The germline gives CDR1 MNHEY, CDR2 SVGAGI. CDR3 bases: TGTGCCAGCAGTTACCCTGATGGGCGGGGAGAAGCTTTCTTT. It codes for CASSYPDGRGEAFF.

The J gene is TRBJ1-5, the V gene TRBV5-8, with no clear D. CDR1 SGHTS and CDR2 YDEGEE come from the germline V gene. V gave up 4 bases and J gave up 4 bases, with 9 bases separating them. The CDR3 has 13 residues. CDR3 sequence: CASSLGANQPQHF. The CDR3 coding sequence is TGTGCCAGCAGCCTGGGAGCAAATCAGCCCCAGCATTTT.

J is TRBJ2-2 and V is TRBV2, with D possibly TRBD1 on 6 matching bases. Per germline, CDR1 SNHLY and CDR2 FYNNEI. The V end was cut by 6 bases, the J end by 7 bases, with 15 bases between. The CDR3 is 14 amino acids. CDR3 region: CASRMRGSDGELFF. The CDR3 nucleotides read TGTGCCAGCAGGATGAGGGGGTCCGACGGGGAGCTGTTTTTT.